This TCR beta chain originates from a study of blood T cells in healthy people across ages. Study-wide results and limits: Diversity figures derived from one million T cells were judged to underestimate the true value.

Worth noting for this clonotype: No antigen is known for it.

PCR was performed a second time for 7 to 11 cycles using a sample-barcoded 5' primer and a J-beta primer mix. One entry per CDR3 protein results from TCRdb running MiXCR on the 5' RACE reads. The data hold around 990,000 distinct CDR3 sequences, with about 23% observed a single time. CDR3 length equals 15 residues. The germline V gene encodes CDR1 SEHNR and CDR2 FQNEAQ (reference sequence). V gave up 0 bases and J gave up 5 bases, with 13 bases separating them. This sample was also put to use in a study of T cells of mothers and their children.

This chain links TRBV7-9 with TRBJ1-2; tentatively, D is TRBD1 (5 bases). The receptor's source is a girl aged 2 to 9 in good health. Sample: blood. CDR3 sequence (DNA): TGTGCCAGCAGCTTAGCCGGGGGATGGGATTATGGCTACACCTTC. It codes for CASSLAGGWDYGYTF.